The source of this T cell receptor (beta chain) is a study of blood T cell repertoires in COVID-19. Study overall: Spain, Italy and the United States supplied samples that represented acute and convalescent COVID-19. In each case, the material was cDNA or gDNA derived from T cells, B-cell-depleted T cells, or PBMCs.

Germline trimming cut 5 bases from V and 9 bases from J; bases unmatched to any gene: 20. Germline V gives CDR1 SGHTA, CDR2 FQGNSA. This CDR3 region has 18 residues. Authors' data handling: Estimation of nucleated cell counts relied on the amplification of reference gene primers. TCRdb keeps only in-frame clones here, not all; method: immunoSEQ multiplex PCR. The D gene and trimming were derived from the DNA, and the V and J assignments and clone size from that table. The profile covers 100,000 to 150,000 clones, with over 85% appearing a single time and 3.7% taken by the ten largest. This TCR derives from a man aged 45 to 65 with active COVID-19. This chain uses TRBV7-2 with TRBJ2-3, with 10 bases matching TRBD2. The source material was peripheral blood. CDR3: CASSPTPGLARTYETQYF. CDR3 in DNA: TGTGCCAGCAGCCCAACCCCGGGACTAGCGAGGACTTACGAAACGCAGTATTTT.